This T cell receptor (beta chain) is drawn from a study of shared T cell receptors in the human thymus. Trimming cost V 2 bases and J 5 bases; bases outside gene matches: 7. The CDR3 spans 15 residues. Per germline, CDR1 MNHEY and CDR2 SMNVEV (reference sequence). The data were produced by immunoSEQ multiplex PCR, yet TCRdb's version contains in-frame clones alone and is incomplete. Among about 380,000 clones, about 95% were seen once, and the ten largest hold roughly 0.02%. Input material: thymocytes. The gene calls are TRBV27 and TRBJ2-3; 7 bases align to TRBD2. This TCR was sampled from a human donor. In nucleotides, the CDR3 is TGTGCCAGCAGTTTAGGCGGGAGTATTATAGATACGCAGTATTTT. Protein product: CASSLGGSIIDTQYF.